This TCR beta chain was captured in a study of blood T cell repertoires in COVID-19. Germline values: CDR1 ENHRY, CDR2 SYGVKD. The CDR3 has 11 amino acids, counting both end residues. A word on this clone: No conserved phenylalanine or tryptophan ends this CDR3, so it is likely a read error. The limits of the CDR3 on the DNA are not certain, so only TCRdb's listed CDR3 is given.

Profiled with immunoSEQ multiplex PCR; TCRdb holds only in-frame clones, not every one. This sample has around 180,000 clones, with about four fifths found just once. This clonotype originated in a man between 65 and 85 years old with active or convalescent COVID-19. The sequenced material came from peripheral blood. The chain links TRBV10-3 to TRBJ1-2. The CDR3 here is CAISEGEETKL.